These 10 T cell receptor beta chains originate from one sample sequenced in a study of a mutant IDH1 vaccine in newly diagnosed glioma. Time point meaning: week 47, end of study. Mutant IDH1 20-mer peptide, at 300 ug, made up each vaccine dose, with topical imiquimod. No antigens are known for them. Repertoires were generated with immunoSEQ multiplex PCR, while TCRdb's copy carries only in-frame clones and drops some. Of just over 60,000 clones detected, around 83% appear once; the ten largest clones hold 3.8%. The source material was PBMCs, sampled from a glioma patient whose treatment included an IDH1 peptide vaccine. Source of these receptors: a man in his thirties or forties with glioma.

This clone was counted only a few times. The chain recombines TRBV5-1 with TRBJ1-1; D not certain. The CDR3 spans 15 residues. V was trimmed by 0 bases and J by 8 bases, leaving 17 bases between them. Germline CDR1 SGHRS, CDR2 YFSETQ. The CDR3 DNA reads as TGCGCCAGCAGCTTGGGTCCAGGAAGATCTCCCGAAGCTTTCTTT. Its translation is CASSLGPGRSPEAFF.

V and J are TRBV6-6 and TRBJ2-1; D gene ambiguous. CDR1 is MNHNY, CDR2 SVGAGI, per germline (reference sequence). This CDR3 region has 12 residues. Trimming left V 2 bases short and J 7 bases short, with 6 bases between. In DNA, the CDR3 is TGTGCCAGCAGTTACCTCGGGAATGAGCAGTTCTTC. Residues: CASSYLGNEQFF.

The chain joins TRBV7-8 to TRBJ2-1; 9 positions match TRBD2. Germline values: CDR1 SGHVS, CDR2 FQNEAQ. The V and J ends lost 0 bases and 4 bases, in that order; junction bases with no gene match: 13. CDR3 length equals 19 residues. Here the CDR3 reads CASSLALSGGPVNYNEQFF. The CDR3 nucleotides are TGTGCCAGCAGCTTAGCGCTTAGCGGGGGTCCAGTTAATTACAATGAGCAGTTCTTC.

This clone has a handful of counts. DNA for the CDR3: TGTGCCAGCAGGTGGAGGACTGAAGCTTTCTTT. Residues: CASRWRTEAFF. The rearrangement joins TRBV25-1 to TRBJ1-1; no firm D call. The CDR3 totals 11 residues. The V end lost 6 bases, the J end lost 5 bases, and 7 bases lay between the germline ends. Germline V gene data show CDR1 as MGHDK and CDR2 as SYGVNS.

This chain links TRBV18 with TRBJ1-1, with D perhaps matching TRBD1 (5 bases). Germline V CDR1 and CDR2: KGHSH, LQKENI. Trimming took off 3 bases at V and 3 bases at J, with 17 bases between the two ends. The CDR3 extends over 16 amino acids. The CDR3 region has the DNA TGTGCCAGCTCACCCCTCCCACAGGTAGGGGACACTGAAGCTTTCTTT. This gives the protein CASSPLPQVGDTEAFF.

V gene TRBV19 combines with J gene TRBJ1-1; D is ambiguous. V dropped 1 base and J dropped 0 bases, with 15 bases sitting between them. Germline assignment: CDR1 LNHDA and CDR2 SQIVND (reference sequence). The CDR3 spans 17 residues. CDR3 DNA sequence: TGTGCCAGTAGTATAGGAAGAGCAGGCCCAATGAACACTGAAGCTTTCTTT. This encodes CASSIGRAGPMNTEAFF.

This clone came up a few times. This chain links TRBV4-1 with TRBJ1-5, with D possibly matching TRBD1 (5 bases). Germline CDR1 and CDR2: MGHRA and YSYEKL. The CDR3 is 15 amino acids. V was trimmed by 4 bases and J by 5 bases, leaving 15 bases between them. CDR3 sequence: CASSLGTGVDQPQHF. The CDR3, as DNA: TGCGCCAGCAGCCTGGGAACAGGCGTAGATCAGCCCCAGCATTTT.

This chain uses TRBV7-9 with TRBJ2-4; maybe TRBD1 (5 bases). The germline V gene has CDR1 SEHNR and CDR2 FQNEAQ (reference sequence). Trimming shortened V by 2 bases and J by 4 bases, and 12 bases separated the two germline ends. The CDR3 has 15 residues. Written as DNA, the CDR3 is TGTGCCAGCAGCTTATACGGGCAGGGTAAAAACATTCAGTACTTC. It encodes CASSLYGQGKNIQYF.

The V gene is TRBV5-1, the J gene TRBJ1-4, with D maybe TRBD1 (5 bases). The CDR3 is 13 amino acids. Germline CDR1 SGHRS, CDR2 YFSETQ. Trimming cost V 4 bases and J 6 bases, with 10 bases left between them. In nucleotides, the CDR3 is TGCGCCAGCAGCGATGGGGGTGATGAAAAACTGTTTTTT. The encoded protein is CASSDGGDEKLFF.

In regard to this clone: The sample contains more than one DNA sequence encoding this CDR3. The genes are TRBV4-1 and TRBJ1-1; no clear D. The CDR3 has 15 residues. Germline V gives CDR1 MGHRA, CDR2 YSYEKL. V lost 3 bases, J lost 2 bases, and 13 bases lay in between. The DNA for the CDR3 is TGCGCCAGCAGCCACGTCGGTCAGCTTAACACTGAAGCTTTCTTT. The encoded protein is CASSHVGQLNTEAFF.